Sequencing of this T cell receptor beta chain was carried out in a study of blood T cell repertoires in COVID-19. Study background: Nucleic acid was either cDNA or gDNA, and it came from T cells, B-cell-depleted T cells, or PBMCs.

As originally analysed: From reference gene primer amplification, estimates of nucleated cell counts were derived. Clones were read by immunoSEQ multiplex PCR, and TCRdb kept only the in-frame ones, dropping some. V, J and clone size reflect that table, while D and trimming were determined from the DNA. The data hold 97,000 or so clones, with roughly 92% observed a single time. This CDR3 has 12 amino acids. With V trimmed by 9 bases and J by 10 bases, 3 bases remained unmatched. Germline CDR1 MNHEY, CDR2 SMNVEV (reference sequence). The sample was peripheral blood. The V call is TRBV27, the J call TRBJ1-6; 10 nucleotides match TRBD1. The TCR was taken from a woman aged 45 to 65 with COVID-19, enrolled during active disease. The CDR3: CASWDRGSPLHF. The DNA for the CDR3 is TGTGCCAGTTGGGACAGGGGCTCACCCCTCCACTTT.